This TCR beta chain was observed in a study of technical replicates of blood from four donors. Clones were sequenced by immunoSEQ multiplex PCR, and TCRdb holds only the in-frame ones, with some missing. Counted here are about 88,000 clones, about 93% occurring once; the ten biggest clones make up approximately 0.25%. CDR1 LGHNT and CDR2 FRNRAP come from the germline V gene. The junction had 11 bases not matched to a gene; V was cut back by 1 base and J by 3 bases. This CDR3 comprises 17 residues. Sequenced sample: T cells isolated from PBMCs. J is TRBJ1-2 and V is TRBV12-5, with TRBD1 identical over 7 bases. The receptor comes from a human donor in good health. CDR3 protein: CASGLATGTALYYGYTF. As DNA, the CDR3 is TGTGCTAGTGGTTTGGCAACCGGGACAGCATTATACTATGGCTACACCTTC.